These 23 T cell receptor beta chains came from one sample sequenced in a study of cytomegalovirus exposure and HLA in healthy donors. In the PCR, 60 Vbeta and 13 Jbeta primers were used. Sequencing used immunoSEQ multiplex PCR; TCRdb keeps in-frame clones, though not all of them. The sample contains about 130,000 clones, more than 9.5% of which appear only once. Material for sequencing was PBMCs. These receptors were taken from a man aged 50 to 60 in good health and CMV-seronegative.

This clone was seen only a few times. The V gene is TRBV7-9, the J gene TRBJ2-5, with D possibly TRBD1 on 6 matching bases. Per germline, CDR1 SEHNR and CDR2 FQNEAQ (reference sequence). The V end lost 0 bases, the J end lost 4 bases, and 9 bases lay between the germline ends. The CDR3 length is 14 residues. CDR3 nucleotides: TGTGCCAGCAGCTTAGCGCTAGGGGGAGAGACCCAGTACTTC. Translation gives CASSLALGGETQYF.

This clone came up a few times. The genes are TRBV10-3 and TRBJ2-3; maybe TRBD2 (7 bases). V was pared by 4 bases and J by 4 bases, with 15 bases between. In germline, CDR1 is ENHRY, CDR2 SYGVKD. This CDR3 is built from 15 residues. Here the CDR3 reads CAISANSGGPDTQYF. As DNA, the CDR3 is TGTGCCATCAGTGCAAATTCGGGGGGCCCAGATACGCAGTATTTT.

The sample holds a few counts of this clone. The chain links TRBV2 to TRBJ1-4, with 9 bases lining up with TRBD1. The CDR3 has 15 residues. The V segment lost 3 bases and the J segment 8 bases; nucleotides outside the gene matches: 7. Germline-derived CDR1 and CDR2 are SNHLY and FYNNEI. The CDR3 nucleotides read TGTGCCAGCAGTGAGATGACAGGGGGAAGAGAAAAACTGTTTTTT. Its translation: CASSEMTGGREKLFF.

This clone turned up a few times. The chain is built from TRBV19 and TRBJ1-1, with a possible D match to TRBD1 (5 bases). This CDR3 spans 13 amino acids. In germline, CDR1 is LNHDA, CDR2 SQIVND (reference sequence). Between the trimmed V and J ends, which lost 4 bases and 7 bases, there was a span of 13 bases. The CDR3 DNA sequence: TGTGCCAGTAGTACACCCCCGGGGGGTGAAGCTTTCTTT. Its translation is CASSTPPGGEAFF.

This clone turned up a few times. Relative to the germline gene, one junction end is altered; a read error may explain this. The rearrangement joins TRBV6-1 to TRBJ1-5; unclear D gene. Germline-derived CDR1 and CDR2 are MNHNS and SASEGT. The CDR3 contains 15 residues. This chain's CDR3 is CASSQVRVPNQPQHF. The CDR3 bases are TGTGCCAGCAGCCAAGTTCGAGTCCCGAATCAACCCCAGCATTTT.

The chain uses TRBV6-5 and TRBJ1-5; 7 bases map to TRBD1. This CDR3 is built from 13 residues. V was pared by 8 bases and J by 5 bases, with 6 bases of the junction left unmatched. The germline CDR1 and CDR2 sequences are MNHEY and SVGAGI. As DNA, the CDR3 is TGTGCCAGCGCAGGGGGATCGGATCAGCCCCAGCATTTT. Translation: CASAGGSDQPQHF.

CDR3 residues: CSAYLRSEAFF. CDR3 nucleotides: TGCAGCGCTTATCTGCGGTCCGAAGCTTTCTTT. The chain carries TRBV29-1 and TRBJ1-1, with D unclear. The CDR3 length is 11 residues. The V end lost 7 bases, the J end lost 8 bases, and 14 bases lay between the germline ends. Germline V lookup: CDR1 SQVTM, CDR2 ANQGSEA.

The V and J genes are TRBV28 and TRBJ1-5, with TRBD1 identical over 12 bases. The CDR3 length is 17 residues. V was pared by 10 bases and J by 3 bases, with 13 bases of the junction left unmatched. Germline V gene lookup returns CDR1 MDHEN and CDR2 SYDVKM. Here the CDR3 reads CATKLTGTGGSNQPQHF. CDR3 DNA: TGTGCCACTAAACTTACCGGGACAGGGGGCTCCAATCAGCCCCAGCATTTT.

The CDR3: CASSLVLGQTGTSTEQFF. Here the CDR3 DNA reads TGTGCCAGCAGCTTAGTACTCGGCCAAACCGGGACTAGCACTGAGCAGTTCTTC. The V and J genes are TRBV7-8 and TRBJ2-1; 9 nucleotides align to TRBD2. Germline trimming cut 1 base from V and 9 bases from J; bases unmatched to any gene: 16. The CDR3 loop spans 18 amino acids. Germline CDR1 and CDR2: SGHVS and FQNEAQ.

This clone was picked up a small number of times. The chain links TRBV6-6 to TRBJ2-3, with 7 bases identical to TRBD2. V was clipped by 8 bases and J by 0 bases; unmatched bases: 8. Germline CDR1 is MNHNY and CDR2 is SVGAGI (reference sequence). This CDR3 is built from 15 residues. The CDR3 is CASGRAGLSTDTQYF. Written as DNA, the CDR3 is TGTGCCAGCGGCCGAGCGGGGCTCAGCACAGATACGCAGTATTTT.

This clone showed up just a few times. The chain uses TRBV7-9 and TRBJ1-6; 9 nucleotides agree with TRBD1. The CDR3 totals 15 residues. Per the germline V gene, CDR1 is SEHNR and CDR2 is FQNEAQ (reference sequence). As DNA, the CDR3 is TGTGCTTGGGAACAGGGGGCGGTAAATAATTCACCCCTCCACTTT. Its translation is CAWEQGAVNNSPLHF.

Only a few counts were recorded for this clone. CDR3 nucleotides: TGTGCCAGCAGTTATACCACGGGACACAACAATCAGCCCCAGCATTTT. Protein product: CASSYTTGHNNQPQHF. This rearrangement joins TRBV6-4 to TRBJ1-5; maybe TRBD1 (6 bases). Germline CDR1 and CDR2: MRHNA and SNTAGT. This CDR3 spans 16 amino acids. V shed 5 bases and J shed 3 bases, with 17 bases lying between them.

The rearrangement joins TRBV13 to TRBJ2-4, with TRBD2 matching over 14 bases. CDR3 length: 16 amino acids. The germline gives CDR1 PRHDT, CDR2 FYEKMQ (reference sequence). J lost 5 bases, V lost 4 bases, and 4 bases had no gene match. In DNA form, the CDR3 reads TGTGCCAGCAGCTGGGGACTAGCGGGGGCCGAAAACATTCAGTACTTC. Residues: CASSWGLAGAENIQYF.

This clone was counted between two and nine times. The chain has TRBV19 and TRBJ1-4; 12 nucleotides match TRBD1. The germline V gene encodes CDR1 LNHDA and CDR2 SQIVND (reference sequence). The CDR3 spans 16 residues. V lost 4 bases, J lost 2 bases, and 2 bases stayed unmatched. The CDR3 DNA sequence: TGTGCCAGTAGTAGCGGGACAGGGGGCACTAATGAAAAACTGTTTTTT. Translation: CASSSGTGGTNEKLFF. The full variable domain, its missing parts supplied by reference TRBV19 and TRBJ1-4, is DGGITQSPKYLFRKEGQNVTLSCEQNLNHDAMYWYRQDPGQGLRLIYYSQIVNDFQKGDIAEGYSVSREKKESFPLTVTSAQKNPTAFYLCASSSGTGGTNEKLFFGSGTQLSVL.

The chain is built from TRBV30 and TRBJ2-2, with a possible D match to TRBD2 (7 bases). The CDR3 is made up of 11 amino acids. Trimming left V 2 bases short and J 13 bases short, with 11 bases between. Germline loops: CDR1 GTSNPN, CDR2 SVGIG (reference sequence). The CDR3 bases are TGTGCCTGGAGTCGGGGGGCAGCGCTGTTTTTT. It encodes CAWSRGAALFF.

There are a few counts of this clone. The chain joins TRBV5-1 to TRBJ1-1; 8 bases line up with TRBD1. Trimming took 2 bases from V and 1 from J; bases not matched to a gene: 4. The germline CDR1 and CDR2 sequences are SGHRS and YFSETQ. The CDR3 has 15 amino acids. CDR3: CASSLSGTGNTEAFF. In DNA, the CDR3 is TGCGCCAGCAGCTTATCCGGGACAGGGAACACTGAAGCTTTCTTT.

This chain connects TRBV6-5 to TRBJ1-1; 8 positions agree with TRBD1. The J segment lost 5 bases and the V segment lost 2 bases, leaving 4 bases of the junction unmatched. Germline CDR1 and CDR2: MNHEY and SVGAGI. This CDR3 spans 14 amino acids. CDR3 DNA sequence: TGTGCCAGCAGTTACGGACAGGGTAAGACTGAAGCTTTCTTT. Translating it yields CASSYGQGKTEAFF.

In this sample, this clone turned up a few times. The chain is built from TRBV30 and TRBJ1-3, with D perhaps TRBD1 (6 bases). CDR1 and CDR2 from the germline V gene are GTSNPN and SVGIG (reference sequence). The CDR3 runs to 15 residues. V was clipped by 2 bases and J by 1 base, with 12 bases between them. The CDR3 loop is CAWSRSGTSGNTIYF. The CDR3 bases are TGTGCCTGGAGTAGAAGCGGGACATCTGGAAACACCATATATTTT. The full variable domain, rest sourced from reference TRBV30 and TRBJ1-3, is SQTIHQWPATLVQPVGSPLSLECTVEGTSNPNLYWYRQAAGRGLQLLFYSVGIGQISSEVPQNLSASRPQDRQFILSSKKLLLSDSGFYLCAWSRSGTSGNTIYFGEGSWLTVV.

The chain has TRBV7-9 and TRBJ1-1, with TRBD1 identical over 8 bases. The V and J ends lost 3 bases and 5 bases, in that order; junction bases with no gene match: 8. The CDR3 runs to 15 residues. CDR1 is SEHNR and CDR2 is FQNEAQ in the germline V gene (reference sequence). CDR3 protein: CASSFLSRGRTEAFF. As DNA, the CDR3 is TGTGCCAGCAGCTTCCTCTCCAGGGGGCGGACTGAAGCTTTCTTT. The full variable domain, in which reference TRBV7-9 and TRBJ1-1 provide the parts outside the CDR3, is DTGVSQNPRHKITKRGQNVTFRCDPISEHNRLYWYRQTLGQGPEFLTYFQNEAQLEKSRLLSDRFSAERPKGSFSTLEIQRTEQGDSAMYLCASSFLSRGRTEAFFGQGTRLTVV.

This clone turned up a few times. This sequence joins TRBV30 and TRBJ2-2, with D unclear. The CDR3 length is 10 residues. The V end lost 6 bases, the J end lost 6 bases, and 5 bases lay between the germline ends. Per the germline V gene, CDR1 is GTSNPN and CDR2 is SVGIG (reference sequence). In DNA form, the CDR3 reads TGTGCCTGTTCTGCCGGGGAGCTGTTTTTT. Encoded protein: CACSAGELFF.

This clone has a handful of counts. V and J are TRBV7-8 and TRBJ2-1; D possibly corresponds to TRBD2 (6 bases). Trimming took off 5 bases at V and 3 bases at J, with 11 bases between the two ends. The CDR3 totals 14 residues. The V gene's germline CDR1 is SGHVS and CDR2 FQNEAQ. The CDR3 loop reads CASSVSGDYNEQFF. CDR3 nucleotide sequence: TGTGCCAGCAGCGTTAGCGGAGACTACAATGAGCAGTTCTTC.

There are a few counts of this clone. J is TRBJ2-1 and V is TRBV4-2; TRBD2 is a possible D gene (5 bases). The germline gives CDR1 LGHNA, CDR2 YNFKEQ. With 2 bases removed from V and 7 bases from J, the gap between germline ends came to 9 bases. CDR3 length: 13 residues. The CDR3 is CASSQPPGNEQFF. Here the CDR3 DNA reads TGTGCCAGCAGCCAACCCCCGGGGAATGAGCAGTTCTTC.

The rearrangement links TRBV9 to TRBJ1-4; D gene unclear. CDR1 is SGDLS, CDR2 YYNGEE, per germline. The length of the CDR3 is 15 residues. The V end lost 0 bases, the J end lost 0 bases, and 6 bases lay between the germline ends. The chain's CDR3 is CASSVDAATNEKLFF. In nucleotides, the CDR3 is TGTGCCAGCAGCGTAGACGCAGCAACTAATGAAAAACTGTTTTTT. Supplemented by reference TRBV9 and TRBJ1-4, the full variable domain reads DSGVTQTPKHLITATGQRVTLRCSPRSGDLSVYWYQQSLDQGLQFLIQYYNGEERAKGNILERFSAQQFPDLHSELNLSSLELGDSALYFCASSVDAATNEKLFFGSGTQLSVL.